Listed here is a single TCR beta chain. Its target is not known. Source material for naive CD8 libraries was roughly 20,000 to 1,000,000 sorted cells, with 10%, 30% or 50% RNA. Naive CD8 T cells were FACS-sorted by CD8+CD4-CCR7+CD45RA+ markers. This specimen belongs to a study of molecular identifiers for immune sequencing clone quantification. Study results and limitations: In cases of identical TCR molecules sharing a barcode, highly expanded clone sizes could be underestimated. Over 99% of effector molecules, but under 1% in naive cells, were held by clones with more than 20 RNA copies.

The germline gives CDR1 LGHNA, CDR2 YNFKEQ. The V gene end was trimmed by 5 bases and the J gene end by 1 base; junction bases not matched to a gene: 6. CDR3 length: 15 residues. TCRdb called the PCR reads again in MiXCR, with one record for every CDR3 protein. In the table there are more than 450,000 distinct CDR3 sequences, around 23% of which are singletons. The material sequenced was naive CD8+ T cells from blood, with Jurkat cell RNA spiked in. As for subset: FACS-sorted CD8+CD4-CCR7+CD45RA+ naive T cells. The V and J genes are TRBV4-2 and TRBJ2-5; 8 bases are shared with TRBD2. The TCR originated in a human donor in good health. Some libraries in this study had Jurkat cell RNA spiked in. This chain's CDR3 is CASSTSGGPQETQYF. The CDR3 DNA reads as TGTGCCAGCAGCACGAGCGGGGGCCCCCAAGAGACCCAGTACTTC.